Sequencing of this TCR beta chain was carried out in a study of beta chain features in type 1 diabetes. Findings of the study overall: In all four CD4+ subsets, TCRB CDR3 length was significantly, moderately reduced in type 1 diabetes.

About this clone itself: Its target is unknown.

What was sequenced were expressed TCRB transcripts, since all of the isolated RNA had been reverse transcribed. Produced via immunoSEQ multiplex PCR; TCRdb's table is partial and in-frame only. The sample holds a few hundred thousand clones, 13% seen once. Trimming pared 4 bases from V and 7 bases from J, leaving 16 bases between. Per the germline V gene, CDR1 is SGHTA and CDR2 is FQGNSA. CDR3 length equals 15 residues. The sequenced sample was naive CD4+ T cells from blood. The rearrangement links TRBV7-2 to TRBJ1-4; the D is unclear. The clonotype originates from a woman under 30 with type 1 diabetes. This chain's CDR3 is CASSSREAAGEKLFF. The CDR3, as DNA: TGTGCCAGCAGCTCCCGGGAGGCAGCCGGTGAAAAACTGTTTTTT.